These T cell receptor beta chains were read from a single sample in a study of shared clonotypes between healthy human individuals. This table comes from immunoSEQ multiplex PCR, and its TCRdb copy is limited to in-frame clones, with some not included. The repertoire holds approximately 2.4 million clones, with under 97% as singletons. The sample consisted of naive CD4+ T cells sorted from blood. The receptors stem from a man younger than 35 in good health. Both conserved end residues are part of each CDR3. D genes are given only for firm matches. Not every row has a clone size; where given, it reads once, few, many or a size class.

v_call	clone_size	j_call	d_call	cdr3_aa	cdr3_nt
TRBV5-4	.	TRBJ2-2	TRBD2	CASSFGGRGTGELFF	TGTGCCAGCAGCTTCGGCGGGAGGGGAACCGGGGAGCTGTTTTTT
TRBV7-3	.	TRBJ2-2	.	CASSPQDSGELFF	TGTGCCAGCAGCCCCCAGGACTCCGGGGAGCTGTTTTTT
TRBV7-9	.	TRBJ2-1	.	CASSLIRDKGYNEQFF	TGTGCCAGCAGCTTAATACGGGACAAGGGGTACAATGAGCAGTTCTTC
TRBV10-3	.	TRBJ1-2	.	CAISEDVRYGYTF	TGTGCCATCAGTGAGGACGTGCGCTATGGCTACACCTTC
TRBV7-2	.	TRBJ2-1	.	CASSNSWSSSSYNEQFF	TGTGCCAGCAGCAACAGCTGGTCTTCTAGCTCCTACAATGAGCAGTTCTTC
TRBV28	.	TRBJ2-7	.	CATQGSESSYEQYF	TGTGCCACCCAGGGATCAGAGAGCTCCTACGAGCAGTACTTC
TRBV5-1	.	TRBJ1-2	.	CASSFQGPMDGYTF	TGCGCCAGCAGCTTCCAGGGACCTATGGATGGCTACACCTTC
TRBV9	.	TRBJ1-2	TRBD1	CASSPPTTGGIIGISGYTF	TGTGCCAGCAGCCCACCAACGACAGGGGGAATTATCGGTATAAGTGGCTACACCTTC
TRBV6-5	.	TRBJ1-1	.	CASSYSQGIMNTEAFF	TGTGCCAGCAGTTACAGTCAGGGAATAATGAACACTGAAGCTTTCTTT
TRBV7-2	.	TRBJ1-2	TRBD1	CASSPQGAGQYGYTF	TGTGCCAGCAGCCCTCAGGGGGCAGGTCAATATGGCTACACCTTC
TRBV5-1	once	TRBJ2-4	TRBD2	CASSLELAQNIQYF	TGCGCCAGCAGCTTGGAACTAGCGCAAAACATTCAGTACTTC
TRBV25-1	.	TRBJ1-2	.	CASSEFPGKGYTF	TGTGCCAGCAGTGAATTTCCAGGGAAGGGCTACACCTTC